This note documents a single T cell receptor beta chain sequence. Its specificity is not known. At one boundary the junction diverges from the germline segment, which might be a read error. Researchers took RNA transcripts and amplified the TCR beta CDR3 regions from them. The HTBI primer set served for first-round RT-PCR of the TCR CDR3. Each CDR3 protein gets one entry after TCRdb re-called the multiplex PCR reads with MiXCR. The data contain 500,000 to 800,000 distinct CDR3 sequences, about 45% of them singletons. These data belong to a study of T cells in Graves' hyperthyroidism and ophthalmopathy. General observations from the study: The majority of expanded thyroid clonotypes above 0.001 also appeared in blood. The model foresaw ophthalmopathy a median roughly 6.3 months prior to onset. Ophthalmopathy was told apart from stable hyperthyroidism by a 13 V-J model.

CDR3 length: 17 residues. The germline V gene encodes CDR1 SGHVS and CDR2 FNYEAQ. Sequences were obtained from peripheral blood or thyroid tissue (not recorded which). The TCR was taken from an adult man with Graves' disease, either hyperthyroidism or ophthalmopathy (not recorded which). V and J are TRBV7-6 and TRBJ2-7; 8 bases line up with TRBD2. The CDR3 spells CTSSLSESGSTSHEQYF. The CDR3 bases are TGTACCAGCAGCTTATCCGAGAGCGGGAGCACCTCCCACGAGCAGTACTTC.